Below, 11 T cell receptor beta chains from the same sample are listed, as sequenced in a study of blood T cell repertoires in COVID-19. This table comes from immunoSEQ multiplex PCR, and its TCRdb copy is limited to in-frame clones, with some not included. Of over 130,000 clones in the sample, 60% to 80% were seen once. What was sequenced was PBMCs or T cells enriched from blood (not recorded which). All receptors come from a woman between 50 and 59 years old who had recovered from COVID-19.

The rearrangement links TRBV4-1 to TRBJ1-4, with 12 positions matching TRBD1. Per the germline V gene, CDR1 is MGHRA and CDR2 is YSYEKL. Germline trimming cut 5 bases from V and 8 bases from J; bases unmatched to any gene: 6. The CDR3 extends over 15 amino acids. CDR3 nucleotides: TGCGCCAGCAGCGCTCCCGGGACAGGGGGCGAAAAACTGTTTTTT. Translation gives CASSAPGTGGEKLFF.

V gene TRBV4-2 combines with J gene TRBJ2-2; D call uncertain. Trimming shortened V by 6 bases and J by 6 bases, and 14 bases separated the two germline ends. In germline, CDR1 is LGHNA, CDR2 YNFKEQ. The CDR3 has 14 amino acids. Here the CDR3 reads CASRPRRPSGELFF. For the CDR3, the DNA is TGTGCCAGCAGACCGAGGCGGCCGTCCGGGGAGCTGTTTTTT.

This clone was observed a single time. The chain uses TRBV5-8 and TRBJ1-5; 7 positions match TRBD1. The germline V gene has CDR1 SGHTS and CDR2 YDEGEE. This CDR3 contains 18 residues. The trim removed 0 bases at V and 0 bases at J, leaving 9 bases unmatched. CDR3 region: CASSLGQGRMYSNQPQHF. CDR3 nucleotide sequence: TGTGCCAGCAGCTTGGGACAGGGCCGGATGTATAGCAATCAGCCCCAGCATTTT.

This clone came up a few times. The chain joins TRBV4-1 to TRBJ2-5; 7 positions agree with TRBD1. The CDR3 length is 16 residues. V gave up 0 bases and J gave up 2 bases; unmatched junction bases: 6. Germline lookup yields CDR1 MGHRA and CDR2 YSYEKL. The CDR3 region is CASSQETTRGQETQYF. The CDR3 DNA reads TGCGCCAGCAGCCAAGAGACCACCAGGGGGCAAGAGACCCAGTACTTC.

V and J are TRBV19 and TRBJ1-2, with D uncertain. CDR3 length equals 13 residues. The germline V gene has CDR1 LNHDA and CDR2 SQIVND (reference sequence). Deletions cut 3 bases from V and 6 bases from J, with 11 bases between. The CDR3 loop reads CASSIEGKNGYTF. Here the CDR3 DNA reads TGTGCCAGTAGTATCGAGGGTAAGAATGGCTACACCTTC.

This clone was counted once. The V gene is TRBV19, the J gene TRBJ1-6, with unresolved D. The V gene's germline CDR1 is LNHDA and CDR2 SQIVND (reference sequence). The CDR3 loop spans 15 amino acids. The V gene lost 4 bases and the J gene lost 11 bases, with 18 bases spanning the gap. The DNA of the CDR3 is TGTGCCAGTAGTACACGTATTTCGGGAAGGACACCCCTCCACTTT. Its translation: CASSTRISGRTPLHF.

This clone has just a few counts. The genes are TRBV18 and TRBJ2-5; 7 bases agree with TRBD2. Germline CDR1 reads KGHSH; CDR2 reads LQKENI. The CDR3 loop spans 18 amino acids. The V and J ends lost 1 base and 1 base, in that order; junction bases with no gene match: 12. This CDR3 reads CASSPLPSGRARQETQYF. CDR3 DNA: TGTGCCAGCTCACCACTCCCTTCTGGGAGGGCTCGCCAAGAGACCCAGTACTTC. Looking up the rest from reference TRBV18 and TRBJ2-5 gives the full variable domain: NAGVMQNPRHLVRRRGQEARLRCSPMKGHSHVYWYRQLPEEGLKFMVYLQKENIIDESGMPKERFSAEFPKEGPSILRIQQVVRGDSAAYFCASSPLPSGRARQETQYFGPGTRLLVL.

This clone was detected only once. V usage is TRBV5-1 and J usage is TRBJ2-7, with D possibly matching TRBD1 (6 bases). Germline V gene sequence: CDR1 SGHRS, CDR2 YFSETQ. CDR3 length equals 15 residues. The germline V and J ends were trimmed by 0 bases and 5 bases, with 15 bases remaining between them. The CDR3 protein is CASSLALDRTDEQYF. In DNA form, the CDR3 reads TGCGCCAGCAGCTTGGCCCTGGACAGAACGGACGAGCAGTACTTC.

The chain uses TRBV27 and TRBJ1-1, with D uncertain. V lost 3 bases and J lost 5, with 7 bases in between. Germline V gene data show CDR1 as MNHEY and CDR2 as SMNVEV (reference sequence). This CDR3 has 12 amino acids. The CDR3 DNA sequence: TGTGCCAGCAGTTTCTCCGGGACTGAAGCTTTCTTT. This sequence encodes CASSFSGTEAFF.

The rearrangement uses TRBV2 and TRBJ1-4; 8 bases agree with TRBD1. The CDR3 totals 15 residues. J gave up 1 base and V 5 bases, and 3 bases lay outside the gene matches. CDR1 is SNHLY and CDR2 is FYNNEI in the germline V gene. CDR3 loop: CASSQQGETNEKLFF. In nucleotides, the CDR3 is TGTGCCAGCAGTCAACAGGGGGAAACTAATGAAAAACTGTTTTTT.

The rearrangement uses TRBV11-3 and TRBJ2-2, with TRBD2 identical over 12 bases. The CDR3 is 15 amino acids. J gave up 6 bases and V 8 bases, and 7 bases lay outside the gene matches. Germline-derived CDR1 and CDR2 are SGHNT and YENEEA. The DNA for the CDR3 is TGTGCCAGCTGGGGAGGACTAGCGGGGCCCGGGGAGCTGTTTTTT. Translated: CASWGGLAGPGELFF. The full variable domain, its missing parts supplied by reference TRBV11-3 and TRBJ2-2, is EAGVVQSPRYKIIEKKQPVAFWCNPISGHNTLYWYLQNLGQGPELLIRYENEEAVDDSQLPKDRFSAERLKGVDSTLKIQPAELGDSAVYLCASWGGLAGPGELFFGEGSRLTVL.